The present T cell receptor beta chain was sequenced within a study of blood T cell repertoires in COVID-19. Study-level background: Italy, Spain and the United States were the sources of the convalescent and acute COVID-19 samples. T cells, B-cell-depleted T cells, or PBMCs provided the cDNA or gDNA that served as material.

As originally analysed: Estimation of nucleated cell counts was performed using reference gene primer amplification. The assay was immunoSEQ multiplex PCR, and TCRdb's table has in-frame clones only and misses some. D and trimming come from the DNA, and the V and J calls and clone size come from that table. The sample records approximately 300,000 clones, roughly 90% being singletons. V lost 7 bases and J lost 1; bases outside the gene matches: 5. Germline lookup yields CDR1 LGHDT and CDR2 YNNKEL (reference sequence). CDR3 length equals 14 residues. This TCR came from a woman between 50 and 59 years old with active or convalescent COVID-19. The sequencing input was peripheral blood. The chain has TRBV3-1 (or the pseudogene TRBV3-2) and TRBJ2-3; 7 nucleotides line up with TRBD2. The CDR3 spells CASNPSGGTDTQYF. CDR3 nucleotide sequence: TGTGCCAGCAACCCGAGCGGGGGCACAGATACGCAGTATTTT.